A single sample gave rise to the 9 T cell receptor beta chains below, sequenced in a study of human T cells and chemical hapten exposure (dated by TCRdb to the early 2020s). This specimen's time point label, interpreted: pre-sensitization, week 0. Read against the paper, the sample's treatment or condition label means: therapeutic diphenylcyclopropenone sensitization with weekly scalp DPC. Total RNA was isolated from unfractionated whole blood collected in Tempus Blood RNA tubes. The library relied on RACE. This sample was sequenced with a NextSeq 500. Starting from the raw public reads, TCRdb applied fastp trimming at Q25, assembled clones with MiXCR and retained in-frame beta chains. Here each entry gathers all rows of one CDR3 protein and keeps the most common genes and DNA. This sample gives under 40,000 distinct CDR3 sequences in total; 10% of them show up just once. Around a quarter of the sample goes to the ten largest clones.

The material sequenced was whole blood, taken in connection with sensitization to the hapten diphenylcyclopropenone (DPC). All receptors derive from a man in his fifties with alopecia areata. Some clones in this sample may be carry-over from other donors' samples.

Ten or more counts support this clonotype. The CDR3 reads CASSEMRGTRTDTQYF. Here the CDR3 DNA reads TGCGCCAGCAGTGAGATGCGGGGAACAAGGACAGATACGCAGTATTTT. The chain recombines TRBV10-2 with TRBJ2-3; TRBD2 is a possible D gene (6 bases). Per germline, CDR1 WSHSY and CDR2 SAAADI. The CDR3 is made up of 16 amino acids. Trimming removed 2 bases from V and 3 bases from J, with 15 bases in between.

There are many counts of this clonotype. CDR3 in amino acids: CASSPGGPSHEQFF. The CDR3 bases are TGCGCCAGCAGCCCGGGAGGGCCTAGCCATGAGCAGTTCTTC. This sequence joins TRBV5-1 and TRBJ2-1; TRBD2 matches at 8 bases. The CDR3 has 14 residues. Losses at the gene ends were 4 bases for V and 8 bases for J; bases not matched to a gene: 8. Germline CDR1 and CDR2: SGHRS and YFSETQ.

In its sample, this clonotype was seen many times. J is TRBJ2-1 and V is TRBV6-2 or TRBV6-3, with 8 bases lining up with TRBD2. V was pared by 4 bases and J by 4 bases, with 6 bases of the junction left unmatched. The CDR3 is made up of 15 amino acids. Germline V lookup: CDR1 MNHEY, CDR2 SVGEGT. The CDR3 loop is CASSSGLGNYNEQFF. CDR3 bases: TGTGCCAGCAGTTCGGGACTAGGAAATTACAATGAGCAGTTCTTC.

This clonotype has ten or more counts. The V and J genes are TRBV6-4 and TRBJ2-2; 7 positions match TRBD2. With 4 bases clipped from V and 5 bases from J, the junction kept 7 bases outside the gene matches. CDR1 and CDR2 (germline): MRHNA, SNTAGT. The CDR3 spans 15 residues. CDR3 nucleotides: TGTGCCAGCAGTGTCCAGCGGGGCGGGACCGGGGAGCTGTTTTTT. Protein: CASSVQRGGTGELFF.

This clonotype was detected many times. The V and J genes are TRBV27 and TRBJ2-7, with D perhaps TRBD2 (5 bases). With 9 bases removed from V and 5 bases from J, the gap between germline ends came to 20 bases. This CDR3 is 14 amino acids long. Germline CDR1 is MNHEY and CDR2 is SMNVEV (reference sequence). Written as DNA, the CDR3 is TGTGCCAGGCGGCCCCGGGAAGTCAGCGACGAGCAGTACTTC. Protein: CARRPREVSDEQYF.

The chain joins TRBV3-1 to TRBJ2-7; D is unresolved. The V end lost 1 base, the J end lost 6 bases, and 7 bases lay between the germline ends. The CDR3 extends over 12 amino acids. The germline V gene encodes CDR1 LGHDT and CDR2 YNNKEL (reference sequence). This CDR3 is CASSQGLVEQYF. In DNA, the CDR3 is TGTGCCAGCAGCCAAGGACTGGTCGAGCAGTACTTC.

The table lists this clonotype with a few counts. This chain joins TRBV29-1 and TRBJ2-2, with D perhaps TRBD1 (5 bases). Germline loops: CDR1 SQVTM, CDR2 ANQGSEA. The CDR3 runs 11 residues. Trimming cost V 7 bases and J 6 bases, with 9 bases left between them. The DNA for the CDR3 is TGCAGCGCCGCGACAGCCGGGGAGCTGTTTTTT. This encodes CSAATAGELFF.

This clonotype was counted at least ten times. The CDR3 DNA sequence: TGCAGTGCTCACCCAAGCGGGACCCAAGAGACCCAGTACTTC. Translated, it gives CSAHPSGTQETQYF. The genes are TRBV20-1 and TRBJ2-5; 7 nucleotides align to TRBD2. Germline V gives CDR1 DFQATT, CDR2 SNEGSKA (reference sequence). The trim removed 5 bases at V and 1 base at J, leaving 7 bases unmatched. The CDR3 loop spans 14 amino acids.

This clonotype has more than one count but fewer than ten. The V and J genes are TRBV5-1 and TRBJ2-5; D unresolved. V was cut by 0 bases and J by 2 bases, with 8 bases left in between. Germline assignment: CDR1 SGHRS and CDR2 YFSETQ. The CDR3 consists of 14 residues. CDR3 in amino acids: CASSLAGLQETQYF. The DNA of the CDR3 is TGCGCCAGCAGCTTGGCCGGCTTACAAGAGACCCAGTACTTC.